These 15 T cell receptor beta chains came from one sample sequenced in a study of long-term antiretroviral therapy in people with HIV. The assay used was immunoSEQ (version v3.0), run at survey level. Sequenced by immunoSEQ multiplex PCR; TCRdb stores in-frame clones only, minus some. This table holds about 25,000 clones, about 86% found once. The material was unsorted PBMCs, obtained 1.2 years after starting antiretroviral therapy. The receptors shown here come from a man aged 50 to 60 with HIV.

The DNA for the CDR3 is TGCGCCAGCAGCTTGGAGTGGGGTGGAGAGGAAAAACTGTTTTTT. It encodes CASSLEWGGEEKLFF. The chain couples TRBV5-1 to TRBJ1-4; D remains ambiguous. Between the trimmed V and J ends, which lost 0 bases and 8 bases, there was a span of 14 bases. From germline, CDR1 is SGHRS and CDR2 YFSETQ. The CDR3 sequence is 15 residues long.

The gene calls are TRBV9 and TRBJ2-5; D is possibly TRBD2 (6 bases). Trimming took 0 bases from V and 4 from J, leaving 10 bases between them. Germline V lookup: CDR1 SGDLS, CDR2 YYNGEE. This CDR3 region has 14 residues. CDR3 in DNA: TGTGCCAGCAGCGTAGAGGGACTTCGAGAGACCCAGTACTTC. This codes for CASSVEGLRETQYF. The entire variable domain, with the rest obtained from reference TRBV9 and TRBJ2-5, is as follows: DSGVTQTPKHLITATGQRVTLRCSPRSGDLSVYWYQQSLDQGLQFLIQYYNGEERAKGNILERFSAQQFPDLHSELNLSSLELGDSALYFCASSVEGLRETQYFGPGTRLLVL.

The CDR3 protein is CASSLGQGNYNTEAFF. The CDR3 DNA follows: TGTGCCAGCAGCTTAGGACAGGGTAATTATAACACTGAAGCTTTCTTT. This rearrangement joins TRBV11-2 to TRBJ1-1; 7 nucleotides line up with TRBD1. Germline V gene lookup returns CDR1 SGHAT and CDR2 FQNNGV. The CDR3 contains 16 residues. The V and J ends lost 1 base and 2 bases, in that order; junction bases with no gene match: 7.

This chain joins TRBV7-2 and TRBJ1-1, with 9 bases matching TRBD1. V lost 5 bases, J lost 2 bases, and 6 bases stayed unmatched. CDR3 length: 15 residues. Germline V gives CDR1 SGHTA, CDR2 FQGNSA. As DNA, the CDR3 is TGTGCCAGCAGCCCACAGGGGGCCATTAACACTGAAGCTTTCTTT. It encodes CASSPQGAINTEAFF.

The chain employs TRBV14 and TRBJ1-4; D unclear. Germline V gives CDR1 SGHDN, CDR2 FVKESK. This CDR3 has 13 residues. The V end was cut by 2 bases, the J end by 3 bases, with 4 bases between. The CDR3 coding sequence is TGTGCCAGCAGCCAACAGCCTAATGAAAAACTGTTTTTT. It codes for CASSQQPNEKLFF. Drawing the rest from reference TRBV14 and TRBJ1-4, the complete variable domain is EAGVTQFPSHSVIEKGQTVTLRCDPISGHDNLYWYRRVMGKEIKFLLHFVKESKQDESGMPNNRFLAERTGGTYSTLKVQPAELEDSGVYFCASSQQPNEKLFFGSGTQLSVL.

This sequence joins TRBV9 and TRBJ2-1, with D tentatively TRBD1 (6 bases). V lost 1 base to trimming and J lost 5 bases, with 10 bases between them. The length of the CDR3 is 14 residues. The germline V gene has CDR1 SGDLS and CDR2 YYNGEE. The CDR3 bases are TGTGCCAGCAGCGTATCTAGGACAGACAATGAGCAGTTCTTC. Translation: CASSVSRTDNEQFF.

This clone was counted a few times. V usage is TRBV19 and J usage is TRBJ1-1; D gene ambiguous. This CDR3 spans 12 amino acids. Deletions cut 5 bases from V and 7 bases from J, with 11 bases between. Per germline, CDR1 LNHDA and CDR2 SQIVND (reference sequence). CDR3 sequence (DNA): TGTGCCAGTAGTTTCTCGGGAGGTGAAGCTTTCTTT. Translation gives CASSFSGGEAFF.

V is TRBV7-9 and J is TRBJ1-2; D perhaps matches TRBD1 (5 bases). The CDR3 spans 14 residues. Germline V gene lookup returns CDR1 SEHNR and CDR2 FQNEAQ (reference sequence). Trimming took off 4 bases at V and 2 bases at J, with 11 bases between the two ends. The CDR3 reads CASSSGWGNYGYTF. The CDR3 nucleotides are TGTGCCAGCAGCTCGGGGTGGGGGAACTATGGCTACACCTTC.

The V gene is TRBV27, the J gene TRBJ2-7; D is uncertain. Trimming pared 2 bases from V and 0 bases from J, leaving 8 bases between. This CDR3 has 14 residues. Per germline, CDR1 MNHEY and CDR2 SMNVEV (reference sequence). The CDR3 spells CASSLAGDSYEQYF. The DNA of the CDR3 is TGTGCCAGCAGTTTAGCTGGCGACTCCTACGAGCAGTACTTC.

This rearrangement joins TRBV7-3 to TRBJ2-2; D remains ambiguous. Germline assignment: CDR1 SGHTA and CDR2 FQGTGA. This CDR3 has 14 residues. V was clipped by 0 bases and J by 4 bases, with 6 bases between them. The CDR3 spells CASSLTFRTGELFF. For the CDR3, the DNA is TGTGCCAGCAGCTTAACGTTTCGCACCGGGGAGCTGTTTTTT.

The chain carries TRBV7-8 and TRBJ2-2; 8 nucleotides match TRBD1. The CDR3 is 16 amino acids. CDR1 is SGHVS and CDR2 is FQNEAQ in the germline V gene. Losses at the gene ends were 5 bases for V and 0 bases for J; bases not matched to a gene: 5. CDR3 DNA sequence: TGTGCCAGCAGCACGATGGACAGGGCGAACACCGGGGAGCTGTTTTTT. It is translated as CASSTMDRANTGELFF.

The chain links TRBV6-5 to TRBJ1-4; D not resolved. V was pared by 6 bases and J by 1 base, with 12 bases between. The germline V gene has CDR1 MNHEY and CDR2 SVGAGI. This CDR3 region has 15 residues. The CDR3 sequence is CASRTGPRTNEKLFF. The CDR3, as DNA: TGTGCCAGCAGGACCGGACCGAGAACTAATGAAAAACTGTTTTTT.

The chain is built from TRBV6-4 and TRBJ2-3; 9 bases agree with TRBD2. The length of the CDR3 is 15 residues. Germline assignment: CDR1 MRHNA and CDR2 SNTAGT. J was trimmed by 0 bases and V by 4 bases; bases with no gene match: 2. Here the CDR3 DNA reads TGTGCCAGCAGTGCGACTAGCGGAAGCACAGATACGCAGTATTTT. The encoded protein is CASSATSGSTDTQYF.

In its sample, this clone was seen a few times. This rearrangement joins TRBV2 to TRBJ1-5, with unresolved D. This CDR3 has 14 amino acids. Germline CDR1 SNHLY, CDR2 FYNNEI. Trimming took off 4 bases at V and 4 bases at J, with 11 bases between the two ends. The CDR3 sequence is CASSGRGSNQPQHF. Written as DNA, the CDR3 is TGTGCCAGCAGTGGTCGAGGGAGTAATCAGCCCCAGCATTTT.

This clone was found once. The chain uses TRBV6-5 and TRBJ2-7; D not resolved. Germline lookup yields CDR1 MNHEY and CDR2 SVGAGI. The CDR3 loop spans 14 amino acids. V was shortened by 9 bases and J by 1 base, with 16 bases between the two germline ends. The DNA for the CDR3 is TGTGCCAGTCGCCCCACCCACGGGTCCTACGAGCAGTACTTC. Its translation is CASRPTHGSYEQYF.